The 5 T cell receptor beta chains in this list originate from one sample, sequenced in a study of T cell changes during pregnancy in multiple sclerosis. Method: immunoSEQ multiplex PCR; TCRdb's copy keeps in-frame clones and lacks some. The data contain just under 35,000 clones, approximately 90% of them singletons. The sequencing here drew on peripheral blood, taken in the second trimester of pregnancy. Every receptor here comes from a female donor in good health, enrolled as a control in a pregnancy study.

V gene TRBV7-3 combines with J gene TRBJ2-7; 10 positions agree with TRBD1. J gave up 6 bases and V 5 bases, and 7 bases lay outside the gene matches. Germline V lookup: CDR1 SGHTA, CDR2 FQGTGA. This CDR3 is built from 14 residues. CDR3 region: CASSPAGTGVEQYF. DNA of the CDR3: TGTGCCAGCAGCCCAGCCGGGACAGGGGTCGAGCAGTACTTC.

This chain joins TRBV4-3 and TRBJ2-3; TRBD2 matches at 8 bases. V trimming: 4 bases; J trimming: 0 bases; junction bases outside the gene matches: 6. The CDR3 spans 16 residues. Germline V lookup: CDR1 LGHNA, CDR2 YSLEER. The CDR3 spells CASSRGRGDSTDTQYF. The CDR3, as DNA: TGCGCCAGCAGCCGGGGGCGGGGGGACAGCACAGATACGCAGTATTTT.

The chain joins TRBV9 to TRBJ2-3; TRBD2 matches 13 bases. CDR1 and CDR2 (germline): SGDLS, YYNGEE. V lost 4 bases and J lost 6; bases outside the gene matches: 5. There are 15 residues in the CDR3. CDR3 DNA: TGTGCCAGCAGCTGGACTAGCGGGGGAGTGGATACGCAGTATTTT. Protein: CASSWTSGGVDTQYF.

The chain combines TRBV7-2 with TRBJ2-3; a weak D match, TRBD1 (5 bases). The V gene's germline CDR1 is SGHTA and CDR2 FQGNSA. Trimming removed 0 bases at V and 0 bases at J, with 10 bases between. The CDR3 spans 16 residues. CDR3 bases: TGTGCCAGCAGCTTAGCGAGTACAGGAAGCACAGATACGCAGTATTTT. Its translation: CASSLASTGSTDTQYF.

The CDR3 region is CASRLTGGPSQPQHF. CDR3 DNA: TGTGCCAGTAGACTTACAGGGGGTCCCTCTCAGCCCCAGCATTTT. The genes are TRBV19 and TRBJ1-5, with TRBD1 identical over 8 bases. Germline-derived CDR1 and CDR2 are LNHDA and SQIVND (reference sequence). V trimming: 6 bases; J trimming: 6 bases; junction bases outside the gene matches: 10. The CDR3 extends over 15 amino acids. Together with reference TRBV19 and TRBJ1-5, the CDR3 gives the full variable domain: DGGITQSPKYLFRKEGQNVTLSCEQNLNHDAMYWYRQDPGQGLRLIYYSQIVNDFQKGDIAEGYSVSREKKESFPLTVTSAQKNPTAFYLCASRLTGGPSQPQHFGDGTRLSIL.